The 27 T cell receptor beta chains presented below share a single source sample, sequenced in a study of vaccination effects on CD4 cells after COVID-19. These receptors have no identified antigens. The protocol was immunoSEQ multiplex PCR, while the TCRdb copy is restricted to in-frame clones and leaves out a portion. The sample contains some 35,000 clones, 70% to 85% of which appear only once. Within the ViraFEST assay, antigen-specific CD4+ T cells underwent expansion with viral peptide pools prior to sequencing. Following culture for approximately 11 days, CD4+ T cells were isolated. Two-dose BNT162b2 or mRNA-1273 vaccination was given to participants. The starting material was CD4+ T cells from PBMCs cultured with HCoV-NL63 spike peptides, obtained after COVID-19 vaccination. The receptor set was obtained from a human donor who received a COVID-19 vaccine. Some clones in this sample may be carry-over from other donors' samples.

The chain is built from TRBV28 and TRBJ1-5; D gene unclear. CDR1 and CDR2 (germline): MDHEN, SYDVKM. V was pared by 3 bases and J by 3 bases, with 6 bases between. The CDR3 consists of 13 residues. In DNA form, the CDR3 reads TGTGCCAGCAGTTTGCATTCCAATCAGCCCCAGCATTTT. It yields the protein CASSLHSNQPQHF.

J is TRBJ1-5 and V is TRBV19; weak D call: TRBD1 (6 bases). Germline-derived CDR1 and CDR2 are LNHDA and SQIVND (reference sequence). The CDR3 extends over 14 amino acids. V lost 7 bases and J 7 bases, leaving 17 bases between the germline ends. CDR3 sequence reads: CASTSQGSAQPQHF. CDR3 nucleotides: TGTGCCAGTACCTCACAGGGTTCGGCCCAGCCCCAGCATTTT.

This clone has just a few counts. CDR3 sequence reads: CASSIVRGNNQPQHF. The CDR3 coding sequence is TGTGCCAGTAGTATTGTTCGGGGAAATAATCAGCCCCAGCATTTT. The chain carries TRBV19 and TRBJ1-5; D gene ambiguous. This CDR3 comprises 15 residues. Germline-derived CDR1 and CDR2 are LNHDA and SQIVND (reference sequence). Trimming left V 3 bases short and J 4 bases short, with 13 bases between.

The gene calls are TRBV28 and TRBJ2-1, with TRBD2 matching 13 bases. Germline CDR1 is MDHEN and CDR2 is SYDVKM. This CDR3 contains 19 residues. V shed 7 bases and J 3 bases; nucleotides not matched to a gene: 15. CDR3 region: CASNSPFPRTSGGYNEQFF. CDR3 coding DNA: TGTGCCAGCAACTCACCGTTCCCCCGGACTAGCGGGGGCTACAATGAGCAGTTCTTC.

This clone has a single count. J is TRBJ1-1 and V is TRBV9; TRBD1 might be the D (5 bases). The CDR3 covers 13 residues. Looked up from germline, CDR1 is SGDLS and CDR2 is YYNGEE. Deletions cut 10 bases from V and 0 bases from J, with 13 bases between. The CDR3 bases are TGTGCCGGGGGGAGGGGAATGAACACTGAAGCTTTCTTT. Protein product: CAGGRGMNTEAFF.

The chain links TRBV6-1 to TRBJ2-7, with D perhaps matching TRBD1 or TRBD2 (5 bases each). V was shortened by 1 base and J by 5 bases, with 15 bases between the two germline ends. Germline V gene lookup returns CDR1 MNHNS and CDR2 SASEGT. This CDR3 has 15 amino acids. CDR3 nucleotide sequence: TGTGCCAGCAGTGAAGTCCCCGGGGCGGCAGACGAGCAGTACGTC. This sequence encodes CASSEVPGAADEQYV.

The chain uses TRBV24-1 and TRBJ1-5; 7 bases are a match to TRBD1. This CDR3 comprises 15 residues. Germline lookup yields CDR1 KGHDR and CDR2 SFDVKD. The V and J ends lost 5 bases and 1 base, in that order; junction bases with no gene match: 4. The CDR3: CATSGGGASNQPQHF. CDR3 sequence (DNA): TGTGCCACCAGTGGAGGGGGCGCCAGCAATCAGCCCCAGCATTTT.

The V call is TRBV5-5, the J call TRBJ1-1; no firm D call. V was pared by 2 bases and J by 4 bases, with 9 bases between. This CDR3 region has 13 residues. The germline CDR1 and CDR2 sequences are SGHKS and YYEKEE (reference sequence). The CDR3 nucleotides read TGTGCCAGCAGCTTCCATAGGGCCACTGAAGCTTTCTTT. It translates to CASSFHRATEAFF. The full variable domain, its missing parts supplied by reference TRBV5-5 and TRBJ1-1, is DAGVTQSPTHLIKTRGQQVTLRCSPISGHKSVSWYQQVLGQGPQFIFQYYEKEERGRGNFPDRFSARQFPNYSSELNVNALLLGDSALYLCASSFHRATEAFFGQGTRLTVV.

The chain links TRBV5-4 to TRBJ2-1, with TRBD2 matching over 8 bases. The CDR3 is 15 residues long. Losses at the gene ends were 0 bases for V and 4 bases for J; bases not matched to a gene: 3. Germline CDR1 and CDR2: SGHNT and YYREEE (reference sequence). The CDR3 DNA is TGTGCCAGCAGCTTGGATAGCGGGGCTTACAATGAGCAGTTCTTC. It codes for CASSLDSGAYNEQFF.

The genes are TRBV24-1 and TRBJ2-1; D may be TRBD1 (6 bases). Trimming pared 3 bases from V and 6 bases from J, leaving 14 bases between. The germline V gene has CDR1 KGHDR and CDR2 SFDVKD. This CDR3 comprises 15 residues. The CDR3 loop is CATSDPGQSSNEQFF. The CDR3 DNA reads TGTGCCACCAGTGATCCCGGACAGAGTAGCAATGAGCAGTTCTTC.

V and J are TRBV5-1 and TRBJ2-5; the D gene is possibly TRBD2 (6 bases). V was clipped by 4 bases and J by 7 bases, with 20 bases between them. Germline V gives CDR1 SGHRS, CDR2 YFSETQ. This CDR3 spans 15 amino acids. Written as DNA, the CDR3 is TGCGCCAGCAGCCCGGCCGACGGGGGTGTAGGGACCCAGTACTTC. Its protein is CASSPADGGVGTQYF. The full variable domain, in which reference TRBV5-1 and TRBJ2-5 provide the parts outside the CDR3, is KAGVTQTPRYLIKTRGQQVTLSCSPISGHRSVSWYQQTPGQGLQFLFEYFSETQRNKGNFPGRFSGRQFSNSRSEMNVSTLELGDSALYLCASSPADGGVGTQYFGPGTRLLVL.

The rearrangement joins TRBV5-6 to TRBJ2-2, with D unresolved. Per the germline V gene, CDR1 is SGHDT and CDR2 is YYEEEE. V lost 0 bases to trimming and J lost 5 bases, with 11 bases between them. The CDR3 sequence is 15 residues long. CDR3 DNA sequence: TGTGCCAGCAGCTTGGTTTGGTCGTTAACCGGGGAGCTGTTTTTT. Translation: CASSLVWSLTGELFF.

The V and J genes are TRBV7-2 and TRBJ1-1; D ambiguous. CDR3 length: 14 amino acids. The germline gives CDR1 SGHTA, CDR2 FQGNSA. The germline V and J ends were trimmed by 4 bases and 0 bases, with 9 bases remaining between them. The CDR3 protein is CASSSSQMNTEAFF. As DNA, the CDR3 is TGTGCCAGCAGCTCTAGCCAGATGAACACTGAAGCTTTCTTT.

The J gene is TRBJ2-3, the V gene TRBV6-2 or TRBV6-3; the D gene is possibly TRBD2 (5 bases). Trimming took 4 bases from V and 6 from J, leaving 11 bases between them. This CDR3 spans 13 amino acids. Looked up from germline, CDR1 is MNHEY and CDR2 is SVGEGT. Here the CDR3 reads CASSSGDTDTQYF. CDR3 in DNA: TGTGCCAGCAGTTCCGGGGATACGGATACGCAGTATTTT.

The V call is TRBV7-2, the J call TRBJ1-1; 10 nucleotides agree with TRBD1. CDR1 is SGHTA, CDR2 FQGNSA, per germline. The CDR3 totals 15 residues. Trimming at V came to 6 bases and at J to 6 bases, leaving 10 bases not matched to a gene. The CDR3 DNA reads TGTGCCAGCAGACGGACCGGGACAGGGGAAGCTGAAGCTTTCTTT. Protein sequence: CASRRTGTGEAEAFF.

V is TRBV30 and J is TRBJ2-3, with D uncertain. The germline CDR1 and CDR2 sequences are GTSNPN and SVGIG (reference sequence). The CDR3 consists of 12 residues. V lost 4 bases to trimming and J lost 0 bases, with 5 bases between them. CDR3 amino acids: CAWTASTDTQYF. The DNA for the CDR3 is TGTGCCTGGACGGCTAGCACAGATACGCAGTATTTT. The variable domain in full, completed from reference TRBV30 and TRBJ2-3, reads SQTIHQWPATLVQPVGSPLSLECTVEGTSNPNLYWYRQAAGRGLQLLFYSVGIGQISSEVPQNLSASRPQDRQFILSSKKLLLSDSGFYLCAWTASTDTQYFGPGTRLTVL.

J is TRBJ2-2 and V is TRBV4-3; 8 bases map to TRBD2. Looked up from germline, CDR1 is LGHNA and CDR2 is YSLEER. J was trimmed by 4 bases and V by 4 bases; bases with no gene match: 8. The CDR3 has 16 residues. The CDR3 loop is CASSRDLSGGTGELFF. The CDR3 nucleotides read TGCGCCAGCAGCCGCGATTTAAGCGGGGGCACCGGGGAGCTGTTTTTT.

The CDR3 region is CASSPGTSGDTGELFF. The DNA for the CDR3 is TGCGCCAGCAGCCCGGGGACTAGCGGTGACACCGGGGAGCTGTTTTTT. The chain joins TRBV5-1 to TRBJ2-2, with 11 nucleotides matching TRBD2. CDR3 length: 16 amino acids. V was clipped by 4 bases and J by 3 bases; unmatched bases: 5. Looked up from germline, CDR1 is SGHRS and CDR2 is YFSETQ.

The table lists this clone with a few counts. The chain combines TRBV4-1 with TRBJ1-4; D remains ambiguous. V was shortened by 0 bases and J by 4 bases, with 9 bases between the two germline ends. This CDR3 has 15 amino acids. CDR1 MGHRA and CDR2 YSYEKL come from the germline V gene. CDR3 in amino acids: CASSQDGPSNEKLFF. The CDR3 DNA reads TGCGCCAGCAGCCAAGATGGGCCGAGTAATGAAAAACTGTTTTTT.

The chain employs TRBV6-6 and TRBJ1-2; D call uncertain. Trimming cost V 0 bases and J 10 bases, with 6 bases left between them. CDR1 is MNHNY and CDR2 is SVGAGI in the germline V gene (reference sequence). The CDR3 has 11 amino acids. The CDR3 spells CASSYSKNYTF. CDR3 coding DNA: TGTGCCAGCAGTTACTCGAAGAACTACACCTTC.

The chain carries TRBV4-1 and TRBJ2-5; D might be TRBD2 (5 bases). Germline CDR1 and CDR2: MGHRA and YSYEKL. The CDR3 has 14 amino acids. Trimming removed 1 base at V and 2 bases at J, with 8 bases between. This CDR3 is CASSQVGGQETQYF. The CDR3 bases are TGCGCCAGCAGCCAAGTAGGAGGTCAAGAGACCCAGTACTTC.

The chain carries TRBV5-1 and TRBJ1-1; 10 bases are shared with TRBD1. This CDR3 is built from 18 residues. The germline V gene encodes CDR1 SGHRS and CDR2 YFSETQ. V lost 4 bases, J lost 4 bases, and 16 bases stayed unmatched. CDR3 loop: CASSPLMWTGGFVTEAFF. The CDR3 nucleotides are TGCGCCAGCAGCCCCTTGATGTGGACAGGGGGGTTTGTCACTGAAGCTTTCTTT.

The genes are TRBV6-4 and TRBJ1-1; weak D call: TRBD1 (6 bases). V lost 5 bases and J lost 3, with 10 bases in between. CDR3 size: 13 residues. Germline CDR1 is MRHNA and CDR2 is SNTAGT. CDR3 sequence (DNA): TGTGCCAGCAGTTCAAGGGGGGACACTGAAGCTTTCTTT. The encoded protein is CASSSRGDTEAFF.

Comment on this clone: One end of the junction varies from germline; a read error may be responsible. V usage is TRBV18 and J usage is TRBJ2-5, with D perhaps TRBD1 (5 bases). Germline V CDR1 and CDR2: KGHSH, LQKENI. CDR3 length equals 15 residues. DNA of the CDR3: TGTGCCAGCTCACCACAGTGGCAGGGCCAAGGGACCCAGTACTTC. Translated, it gives CASSPQWQGQGTQYF.

The rearrangement uses TRBV5-1 and TRBJ2-3; 8 bases are shared with TRBD2. J gave up 3 bases and V 2 bases, and 8 bases lay outside the gene matches. This CDR3 region has 16 residues. CDR1 and CDR2 from the germline V gene are SGHRS and YFSETQ. For the CDR3, the DNA is TGCGCCAGCAGCTTCGGGAGCGGGGGAGGGACAGATACGCAGTATTTT. Amino acid sequence: CASSFGSGGGTDTQYF.

The chain has TRBV18 and TRBJ1-1; 7 bases align to TRBD1. This CDR3 has 17 amino acids. Germline V lookup: CDR1 KGHSH, CDR2 LQKENI. Germline trimming cut 1 base from V and 1 base from J; bases unmatched to any gene: 9. CDR3 nucleotide sequence: TGTGCCAGCTCACCACTTGAGGGGGCGCAGAGGAACACTGAAGCTTTCTTT. As protein: CASSPLEGAQRNTEAFF. The variable domain in full, completed from reference TRBV18 and TRBJ1-1, reads NAGVMQNPRHLVRRRGQEARLRCSPMKGHSHVYWYRQLPEEGLKFMVYLQKENIIDESGMPKERFSAEFPKEGPSILRIQQVVRGDSAAYFCASSPLEGAQRNTEAFFGQGTRLTVV.

This clone occurred a few times. The chain links TRBV5-1 to TRBJ2-2; D is possibly TRBD2 (6 bases). The germline V gene has CDR1 SGHRS and CDR2 YFSETQ. The CDR3 extends over 16 amino acids. The germline V and J ends were trimmed by 1 base and 6 bases, with 16 bases remaining between them. The CDR3, as DNA: TGCGCCAGCAGCTTGCGGCGGGGCGGGAAGGCCGGGGAGCTGTTTTTT. It encodes CASSLRRGGKAGELFF.